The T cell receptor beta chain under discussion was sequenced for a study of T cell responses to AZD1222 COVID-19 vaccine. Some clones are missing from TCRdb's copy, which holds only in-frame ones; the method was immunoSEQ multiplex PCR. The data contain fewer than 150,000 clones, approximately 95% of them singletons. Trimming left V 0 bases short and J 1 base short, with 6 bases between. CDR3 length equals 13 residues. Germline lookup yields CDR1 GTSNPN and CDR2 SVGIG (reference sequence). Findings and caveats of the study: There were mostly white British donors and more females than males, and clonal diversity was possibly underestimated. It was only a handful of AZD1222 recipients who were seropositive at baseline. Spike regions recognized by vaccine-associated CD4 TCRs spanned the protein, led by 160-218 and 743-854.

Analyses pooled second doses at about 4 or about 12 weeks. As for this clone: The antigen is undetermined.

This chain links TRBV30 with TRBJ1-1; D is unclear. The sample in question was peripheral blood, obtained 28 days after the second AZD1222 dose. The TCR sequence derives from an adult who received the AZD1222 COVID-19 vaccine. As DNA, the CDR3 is TGTGCCTGGAGTGTAGCGTGGAACACTGAAGCTTTCTTT. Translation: CAWSVAWNTEAFF.